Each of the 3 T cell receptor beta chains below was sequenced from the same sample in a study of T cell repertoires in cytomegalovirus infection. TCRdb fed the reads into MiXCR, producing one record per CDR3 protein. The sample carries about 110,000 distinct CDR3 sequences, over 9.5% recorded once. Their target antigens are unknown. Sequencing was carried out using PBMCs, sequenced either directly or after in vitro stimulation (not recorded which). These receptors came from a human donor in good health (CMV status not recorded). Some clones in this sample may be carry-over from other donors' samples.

The CDR3: CASSSKSRLAGGGTYNEQFF. CDR3 bases: TGTGCCAGCAGCTCTAAAAGCAGACTAGCGGGGGGGGGCACCTACAATGAGCAGTTCTTC. This sequence joins TRBV7-2 and TRBJ2-1, with 14 bases lining up with TRBD2. J lost 2 bases, V lost 4 bases, and 13 bases had no gene match. Germline V lookup: CDR1 SGHTA, CDR2 FQGNSA. The length of the CDR3 is 20 residues.

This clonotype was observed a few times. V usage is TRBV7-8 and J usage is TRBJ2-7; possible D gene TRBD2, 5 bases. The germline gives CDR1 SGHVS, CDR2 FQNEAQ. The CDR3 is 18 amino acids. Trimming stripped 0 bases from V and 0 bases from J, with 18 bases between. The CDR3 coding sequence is TGTGCCAGCAGCTTAGCCCCCCCGGGGAGCTTGAGCTCCTACGAGCAGTACGTC. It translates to CASSLAPPGSLSSYEQYV.

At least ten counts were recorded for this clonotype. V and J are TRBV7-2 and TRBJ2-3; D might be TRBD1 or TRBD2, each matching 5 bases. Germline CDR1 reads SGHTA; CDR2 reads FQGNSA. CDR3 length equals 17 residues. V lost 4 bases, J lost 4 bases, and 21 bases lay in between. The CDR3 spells CASSSRRWGRGPDTQYF. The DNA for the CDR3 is TGTGCCAGCAGCTCCCGTAGGTGGGGACGAGGGCCAGATACGCAGTATTTT. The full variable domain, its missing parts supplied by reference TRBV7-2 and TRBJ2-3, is GAGVSQSPSNKVTEKGKDVELRCDPISGHTALYWYRQSLGQGLEFLIYFQGNSAPDKSGLPSDRFSAERTGGSVSTLTIQRTQQEDSAVYLCASSSRRWGRGPDTQYFGPGTRLTVL.